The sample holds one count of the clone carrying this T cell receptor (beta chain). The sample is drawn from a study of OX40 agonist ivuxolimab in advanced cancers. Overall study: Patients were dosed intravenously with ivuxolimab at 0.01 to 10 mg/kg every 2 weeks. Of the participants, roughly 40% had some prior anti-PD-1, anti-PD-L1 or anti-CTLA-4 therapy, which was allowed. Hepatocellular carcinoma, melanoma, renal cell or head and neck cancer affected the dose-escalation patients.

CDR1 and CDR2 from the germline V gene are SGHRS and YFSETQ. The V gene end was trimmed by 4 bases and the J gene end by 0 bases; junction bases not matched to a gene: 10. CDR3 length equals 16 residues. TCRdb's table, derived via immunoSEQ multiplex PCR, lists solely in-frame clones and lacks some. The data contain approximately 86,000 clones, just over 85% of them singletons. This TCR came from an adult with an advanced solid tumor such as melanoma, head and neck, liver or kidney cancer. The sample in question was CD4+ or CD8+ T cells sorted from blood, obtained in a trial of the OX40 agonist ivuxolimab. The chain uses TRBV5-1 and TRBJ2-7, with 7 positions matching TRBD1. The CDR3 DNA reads TGCGCCAGCAGCCCCGAAGGGGGCGGAAGCTCCTACGAGCAGTACTTC. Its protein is CASSPEGGGSSYEQYF.